This section outlines one T cell receptor beta chain sequence together with its context. Its antigen is not identified. Trimming took 5 bases from V and 6 from J; bases not matched to a gene: 9. There are 15 residues in the CDR3. Germline loops: CDR1 PRHDT, CDR2 FYEKMQ (reference sequence). The PCR employed 60 Vbeta primers together with 13 Jbeta primers. As processed by the authors: Later reanalysis found 80 million or so unique TCR beta chains, around 9.9 million of them shared. Here immunoSEQ multiplex PCR was the method, and the copy in TCRdb shows in-frame clones only, minus some. V and J calls plus clone size are reproduced from that table; the DNA served to infer D and trimming. The sample yields 80,000 to 100,000 clones, 60% to 80% seen once. This sample is drawn from a study of cytomegalovirus exposure and HLA in healthy donors. This cohort consisted of healthy bone marrow donors. General observations from the study: In a later analysis, V- and J-gene trimming of beta chains associated with a DCLRE1C missense variant, replicated independently. CMV serostatus was the only recorded immune exposure for donors.

The chain couples TRBV13 to TRBJ2-1, with 8 bases aligning to TRBD1. The receptor comes from a man in his forties in good health and CMV-seronegative. The sample comprised PBMCs. The CDR3 here is CASSPGQGRFNEQFF. CDR3 nucleotide sequence: TGTGCCAGCAGCCCTGGACAGGGTCGGTTCAATGAGCAGTTCTTC.